This TCR beta chain was profiled in a study of early stage breast cancer tumors. Study in general: Invasive lobular carcinomas made up about 35% of the 12 ER+/PR+/HER2- tumors.

With respect to this clone: Its antigen is not identified. The junction does not match germline at one end; this may be a read error.

The CDR3 is 17 residues long. Germline assignment: CDR1 MDHEN and CDR2 SYDVKM. Points from the study as a whole: Bulk DNA sequencing of unsorted cells missed chain pairing and markers.

Each sample had two DNA replicates, 0.5 ug blood or about 1.5 ug tissue. Assay used: immunoSEQ multiplex PCR; TCRdb lists only in-frame clones, some missing. Found here are 20,000 to 25,000 clones, less than 75% of them singletons; the top ten hold over 9.5%. Sequencing was performed on breast tumor tissue. The TCR comes from a person in their sixties or seventies with breast cancer. The chain is built from TRBV28 and TRBJ2-7, with 11 bases fitting TRBD2. The CDR3 reads CASSLQASGRSPYAQYF. CDR3 DNA sequence: TGTGCCAGCAGTTTACAAGCTAGCGGGAGGTCCCCCTACGCGCAGTACTTC.